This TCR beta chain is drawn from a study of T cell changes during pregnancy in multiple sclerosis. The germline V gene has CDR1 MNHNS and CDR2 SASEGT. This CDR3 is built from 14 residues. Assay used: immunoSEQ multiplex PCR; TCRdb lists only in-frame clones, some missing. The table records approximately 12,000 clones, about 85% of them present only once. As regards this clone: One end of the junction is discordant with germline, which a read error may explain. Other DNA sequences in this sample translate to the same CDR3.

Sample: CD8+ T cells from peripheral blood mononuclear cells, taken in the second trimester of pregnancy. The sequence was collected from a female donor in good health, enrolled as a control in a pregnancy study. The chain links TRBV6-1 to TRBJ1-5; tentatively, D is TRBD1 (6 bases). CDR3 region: CASSEPQGNQPQHF. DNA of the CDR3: TGTGCCAGCAGTGAACCGCAGGGGAATCAGCCCCAGCACTTT.